A selection of T cell receptor beta chains follows, all from one sample in a study of T cells in Graves' hyperthyroidism and ophthalmopathy. Using its own MiXCR run on the multiplex PCR reads, TCRdb lists one record per CDR3 protein. The sample records 380,000 or so distinct CDR3 sequences, about 20% being singletons. The material sequenced was blood. These receptors were taken from a young woman with Graves' hyperthyroidism. CDR3s include the opening cysteine and the closing phenylalanine or tryptophan. The D gene is left open where the match is weak. Only some rows state a clone size, as once, few, many or a class for expanded clones.

>few|-|15|TRBJ2-7|TRBV5-6
TGTGCCAGCAGCGACACAGGGAGCTTGGGACTCGAGCAGTACTTC
CASSDTGSLGLEQYF
>many|-|13|TRBJ1-1|TRBV29-1
TGCAGCGTAGGCCCCGTGGCGGGGACTGAAGCTTTCTTT
CSVGPVAGTEAFF
>many|-|12|TRBJ2-5|TRBV27
TGTGCCAGCAGCGTGAACGGGGAGACCCAGTACTTC
CASSVNGETQYF
>many|TRBD1|17|TRBJ1-1|TRBV6-4
TGTGCCAGCAGCCCCGGACAGGGGGCTTCGGAAGGAACTGAAGCTTTCTTT
CASSPGQGASEGTEAFF
>-|TRBD2|18|TRBJ2-2|TRBV12-3/TRBV12-4
TGTGCCAGCAGCCCTACTAGCGGGGGGGGACCGAACACCGGGGAGCTGTTTTTT
CASSPTSGGGPNTGELFF
>many|TRBD1|15|TRBJ1-2|TRBV12-3/TRBV12-4
TGTGCCAGCAGTTTAGTGGACAGGGGATACAATGGCTACACCTTC
CASSLVDRGYNGYTF
>-|-|14|TRBJ2-2|TRBV6-1
TGTGCCAGCAGGCGGACAGTGAACACCGGGGAGCTGTTTTTT
CASRRTVNTGELFF
>many|-|18|TRBJ2-2|TRBV7-8
TGTGCCAGCAGCTTAGAAGCCTTACCCGGGACCTTACCCGGGGAGCTGTTTTTT
CASSLEALPGTLPGELFF
>few|-|14|TRBJ2-2|TRBV9
TGTGCCAGCGGTAACATGGGAGGCACCGGGGAGCTGTTTTTT
CASGNMGGTGELFF
>many|-|15|TRBJ1-2|TRBV7-2
TGTGCCAGCAGCTATAAGCATCTAGGGCTCGATGGCTACACCTTC
CASSYKHLGLDGYTF
>many|TRBD2|20|TRBJ2-7|TRBV13
TGTGCCAGCAGCATTCAGCCGGGACAGGGACTAGCGGGGGAACCCTACGAGCAGTACTTC
CASSIQPGQGLAGEPYEQYF
>-|TRBD1|16|TRBJ1-2|TRBV14
TGTGCCAGCAGACGAACCGGGACAGGAGAAGGGAATGGCTACACCTTC
CASRRTGTGEGNGYTF
>many|TRBD2|15|TRBJ2-2|TRBV2
TGTGCCAGCAGTGACCCGGGTAGCGGGACCGGGGAGCTGTTTTTT
CASSDPGSGTGELFF
>many|-|14|TRBJ1-1|TRBV12-3/TRBV12-4
TGTGCCAGCAGTCACGCCTCGACAGGCCAAACGGCTTTCTTT
CASSHASTGQTAFF
>-|-|13|TRBJ2-7|TRBV15
TGTGCCACCAAACAGGTATTCCACTACGATCAGTACTTC
CATKQVFHYDQYF
>many|-|13|TRBJ2-7|TRBV15
TGTGCCACCAGCTTGCAACAGGGCCACGAGCAGTACTTC
CATSLQQGHEQYF
>-|-|14|TRBJ1-1|TRBV2
TGTGCCAGCAGACCGGGACAAGCGAACACTGAAGCTTTCTTT
CASRPGQANTEAFF
>many|TRBD1|15|TRBJ2-7|TRBV20-1
TGCAGTGCTAGGAAGAGGACAGGCCTTACCTACGAGCAGTACTTC
CSARKRTGLTYEQYF
>-|-|14|TRBJ1-1|TRBV5-1
TGCGCCAGCACCTTCGGCAGCATGAACACTGAAGCTTTCTTT
CASTFGSMNTEAFF
>many|-|14|TRBJ1-1|TRBV7-8
TGTGCCAGCAGCTTAGTAAGGGGAGGGGCTGAAGCTTTCTTT
CASSLVRGGAEAFF
>many|-|11|TRBJ1-5|TRBV27
TGTGCCAGTAGAACACAGCAGCCCCAGCATTTT
CASRTQQPQHF
>few|-|14|TRBJ2-7|TRBV7-9
TGTGCCAGCAGCTTAGCTGGGGGTGAGGGCGAGCAGTACTTC
CASSLAGGEGEQYF
>-|-|14|TRBJ1-5|TRBV18
TGTGCCAGCTCACCATCGGGGGTCGGTCAGCCCCAGCATTTT
CASSPSGVGQPQHF
>-|TRBD2|15|TRBJ2-7|TRBV5-1
TGCGCCAGCAGCTTGGCCCCGGGACTAGGCTACGAGCAGTACTTC
CASSLAPGLGYEQYF
>many|TRBD1|13|TRBJ1-2|TRBV6-5
TGTGCCGGTTCAGACAGGGCCACCCGGGGCTACACCTTC
CAGSDRATRGYTF
>few|TRBD2|18|TRBJ2-1|TRBV27
TGTGCCAGCGCCGGGGTTTATCGCAGCGGGGGAGGCTACAATGAGCAGTTCTTC
CASAGVYRSGGGYNEQFF
>many|TRBD2|17|TRBJ2-5|TRBV20-1
TGCAGTGCTAGAGGGGGGCTAGCGGGGGGATTTCAAGAGACCCAGTACTTC
CSARGGLAGGFQETQYF
>once|TRBD1|15|TRBJ2-2|TRBV6-1
TGTGCCAGCAGCAAATCCGGGACAGGCACCGGGGAGCTGTTTTTT
CASSKSGTGTGELFF
>many|-|13|TRBJ2-5|TRBV20-1
TGCAGCCGGCAGATAGGGCGCCAAGAGACCCAGTACTTC
CSRQIGRQETQYF
>few|-|15|TRBJ1-1|TRBV5-1
TGCGCCAGCAGCTTGGCCGGGGGACTAGGCACTGAAGCTTTCTTT
CASSLAGGLGTEAFF
>many|TRBD1|14|TRBJ2-7|TRBV25-1
TGTGCCAGCAGAGGACAGGTCGGCTCCTACGAGCAGTACTTC
CASRGQVGSYEQYF
>few|-|13|TRBJ1-1|TRBV6-1
TGTGCCAGCAGTGTCTTACGGAACACTGAAGCTTTCTTT
CASSVLRNTEAFF
>many|TRBD1|17|TRBJ2-2|TRBV24-1
TGTGCCACCAGTGATCCTCCAGGGGGCCGTTACACCGGGGAGCTGTTTTTT
CATSDPPGGRYTGELFF
>-|-|15|TRBJ1-2|TRBV2
TGTGCCAGCAGTCAACCCTCATTGGGCGACTATGGCTACACCTTC
CASSQPSLGDYGYTF
>many|TRBD1|16|TRBJ1-5|TRBV6-1
TGTGCCAGCAGTGAATATATCAGGGGGCGAACGGAGCCCCAGCATTTT
CASSEYIRGRTEPQHF
>few|TRBD1|14|TRBJ1-6|TRBV7-8
TGTGCCAGCAGCCCTACAGGGGATAATTCACCCCTCCACTTT
CASSPTGDNSPLHF
>many|-|12|TRBJ2-5|TRBV2
TGTGCCAGCAGTAGGGTCCAAGAGACCCAGTACTTC
CASSRVQETQYF
>many|-|15|TRBJ2-7|TRBV11-1
TGTGCCAGCAGCTTAGGAGGGGCGACAACCTACGAGCAGTACTTC
CASSLGGATTYEQYF
>many|-|16|TRBJ2-2|TRBV20-1
TGCAGTGCTAGAGATTATAGGGCGGGCCTTACCGGGGAGCTGTTTTTT
CSARDYRAGLTGELFF
>many|-|14|TRBJ1-1|TRBV6-2/TRBV6-3
TGTGCCAGCAGACGGGACGGAGGATTGACTGAAGCTTTCTTT
CASRRDGGLTEAFF
>-|TRBD1|14|TRBJ1-5|TRBV20-1
TGCAGTGCTGAACAGGGGGGTAGCAATCAGCCCCAGCATTTT
CSAEQGGSNQPQHF
>many|-|16|TRBJ1-1|TRBV5-1
TGCGCCAGCAGTCTGGAGAGCTACAGGGAGAACACTGAAGCTTTCTTT
CASSLESYRENTEAFF
>many|-|12|TRBJ2-5|TRBV12-3/TRBV12-4
TGTGCCAGCAGCCCACTCCAAGAGACCCAGTACTTC
CASSPLQETQYF
>-|TRBD1|19|TRBJ1-5|TRBV6-2/TRBV6-3
TGTGCCAGCAGTTACAGTAGGGGACAGGGGATAAGTAGCAATCAGCCCCAGCATTTT
CASSYSRGQGISSNQPQHF
>many|-|13|TRBJ1-1|TRBV3-1
TGTGCCAGCAGTGACTACAGGGAGATGGAAGCTTTCTTT
CASSDYREMEAFF
>many|-|13|TRBJ1-1|TRBV13
TGTGCCAGCAGCTTACAGGGAGTGGCTGAAGCTTTCTTT
CASSLQGVAEAFF
>-|TRBD1|15|TRBJ1-2|TRBV27
TGTGCCAGCAGAGAAGGACAGGGCGGTAGGTATGGCTACACCTTC
CASREGQGGRYGYTF
>many|TRBD1|12|TRBJ1-1|TRBV5-1
TGCGCCAGCAGCACTGACAGGGGGTTGGCTTTCTTT
CASSTDRGLAFF
>few|TRBD1|15|TRBJ2-2|TRBV2
TGTGCCAGCAGATCCAACAGGGGCTCCACCGGGGAGCTGTTTTTT
CASRSNRGSTGELFF
>many|-|12|TRBJ2-7|TRBV6-5
TGTGCCAGCAGCCCCACAGACTACGAGCAGTACTTC
CASSPTDYEQYF
>-|TRBD2|16|TRBJ2-5|TRBV7-2
TGTGCCAGCAGCTCAAGGACTAGCGGGGGGTCGGAGACCCAGTACTTC
CASSSRTSGGSETQYF
>many|-|12|TRBJ1-1|TRBV12-3/TRBV12-4
TGTGCCAGCAGTTGGGCAAACACTGAAGCTTGCTTT
CASSWANTEACF
>many|-|14|TRBJ1-5|TRBV20-1
TGCAGTGCTCCTGACACGCTGGAGCGGGAGCCCCAGCATTTT
CSAPDTLEREPQHF
>many|-|12|TRBJ1-2|TRBV6-1
TGTGCCAGCAGTATCTTCCCTGGGGGCTACACCTTC
CASSIFPGGYTF
>-|-|14|TRBJ2-5|TRBV9
TGTGCCAGCAGCCCGGGTTGGGACCAAGAGACCCAGTACTTC
CASSPGWDQETQYF